Here is one T cell receptor (beta chain) with its context. This specimen comes from a study of blood T cell repertoires in COVID-19. Study overall: Samples came from the United States, Italy and Spain, spanning acute and convalescent COVID-19. Sample material is recorded as cDNA or gDNA derived from T cells, B-cell-depleted T cells, or PBMCs.

In the authors' methods: Amplified reference gene primers provided the basis for estimating nucleated cell counts. Sequencing used immunoSEQ multiplex PCR; TCRdb keeps in-frame clones, though not all of them. The V and J calls and the clone size are those of that table, but D and trimming were determined from the DNA. The table lists 80,000 to 90,000 clones, around nine tenths of them singletons. The TCR was taken from a middle-aged man with acute or convalescent COVID-19. Sequenced material: peripheral blood.

The CDR3 sequence is CASSTGVVAGELFF. The CDR3 nucleotides are TGCGCCAGCAGTACGGGAGTAGTAGCCGGGGAGCTGTTTTTT. The chain combines TRBV5-1 with TRBJ2-2; D is perhaps TRBD2 (6 bases). The CDR3 runs 14 residues. The V gene lost 5 bases and the J gene lost 6 bases, with 14 bases spanning the gap. The germline CDR1 and CDR2 sequences are SGHRS and YFSETQ. Complete variable domain (other parts from reference TRBV5-1 and TRBJ2-2): KAGVTQTPRYLIKTRGQQVTLSCSPISGHRSVSWYQQTPGQGLQFLFEYFSETQRNKGNFPGRFSGRQFSNSRSEMNVSTLELGDSALYLCASSTGVVAGELFFGEGSRLTVL.